The 9 T cell receptor beta chains below come from one sample, sequenced in a study of shared clonotypes between healthy human individuals. Only in-frame clones appear in the TCRdb table, and some are missing; sequencing was by immunoSEQ multiplex PCR. The repertoire holds 650,000 to 800,000 clones, approximately 72% seen once, with 1.8% in the top ten. The sample was memory CD4+ T cells sorted from blood. Subset denoted: CD45RA-negative fraction. The receptors shown here come from a woman in her twenties or thirties in good health.

This clone was counted ten times or more. The same CDR3 also results from other DNA sequences found in this sample. The chain is built from TRBV25-1 and TRBJ2-1; 10 nucleotides match TRBD1. The CDR3 extends over 16 amino acids. With 6 bases clipped from V and 6 bases from J, the junction kept 11 bases outside the gene matches. Germline CDR1 MGHDK, CDR2 SYGVNS. The CDR3 loop is CASRTSTGQGTNEQFF. In DNA, the CDR3 is TGTGCCAGCAGAACTTCAACGGGACAGGGGACCAATGAGCAGTTCTTC.

The chain is built from TRBV2 and TRBJ2-1; D ambiguous. V lost 5 bases to trimming and J lost 7 bases, with 6 bases between them. Germline CDR1 SNHLY, CDR2 FYNNEI. The CDR3 is made up of 11 amino acids. The CDR3 sequence: CASSYSNEQFF. The CDR3 nucleotides read TGTGCCAGCAGTTATAGTAATGAGCAGTTCTTC.

The chain uses TRBV10-3 and TRBJ1-2; D not certain. V was cut by 5 bases and J by 2 bases, with 9 bases left in between. Per germline, CDR1 ENHRY and CDR2 SYGVKD. CDR3 length: 13 amino acids. CDR3: CAISTTENYGYTF. The CDR3 DNA is TGTGCCATCAGTACCACGGAAAACTATGGCTACACCTTC.

The chain combines TRBV5-4 with TRBJ2-7, with D tentatively TRBD1 (6 bases). Trimming took off 2 bases at V and 8 bases at J, with 14 bases between the two ends. The germline gives CDR1 SGHNT, CDR2 YYREEE (reference sequence). The CDR3 sequence is 13 residues long. Here the CDR3 reads CASSFADSYKQYF. CDR3 nucleotide sequence: TGTGCCAGCAGCTTCGCGGACAGTTATAAGCAGTACTTC.

A word on this clone: Other DNA sequences of this sample code for an identical CDR3. This chain links TRBV4-1 with TRBJ2-7; D might be TRBD1 (5 bases). CDR1 is MGHRA, CDR2 YSYEKL, per germline. With 0 bases removed from V and 2 bases from J, the gap between germline ends came to 11 bases. The CDR3 covers 15 residues. CDR3 residues: CASSQDRVGTYEQYF. As DNA, the CDR3 is TGCGCCAGCAGCCAAGACAGGGTTGGGACCTACGAGCAGTACTTC.

This chain links TRBV27 with TRBJ2-1, with 8 positions matching TRBD2. Germline lookup yields CDR1 MNHEY and CDR2 SMNVEV (reference sequence). The CDR3 has 15 amino acids. Trimming removed 6 bases from V and 2 bases from J; junction bases left unmatched: 6. The CDR3 spells CASSLLAATYNEQFF. Here the CDR3 DNA reads TGTGCCAGCAGCCTACTAGCGGCCACCTACAATGAGCAGTTCTTC.

The chain couples TRBV18 to TRBJ1-1; D unresolved. Germline V CDR1 and CDR2: KGHSH, LQKENI. The CDR3 runs 12 residues. Trimming stripped 3 bases from V and 8 bases from J, with 10 bases between. The CDR3 loop is CASSPYVGEAFF. The CDR3 nucleotides are TGTGCCAGCTCACCGTATGTGGGGGAAGCTTTCTTT.

The chain uses TRBV30 and TRBJ2-1; D is ambiguous. The CDR3 extends over 13 amino acids. Per the germline V gene, CDR1 is GTSNPN and CDR2 is SVGIG (reference sequence). Trimming took 2 bases from V and 1 from J, leaving 6 bases between them. The CDR3 loop is CAWSLGSYNEQFF. CDR3 nucleotide sequence: TGTGCCTGGAGTCTAGGGTCCTACAATGAGCAGTTCTTC.

Note on this clone: Distinct nucleotide sequences in the sample also encode this CDR3. The chain couples TRBV11-2 to TRBJ1-4, with no clear D. CDR1 SGHAT and CDR2 FQNNGV come from the germline V gene. The CDR3 loop spans 13 amino acids. V was shortened by 4 bases and J by 8 bases, with 11 bases between the two germline ends. The CDR3 loop reads CASSSRTGEKLFF. The CDR3 nucleotides are TGTGCCAGCAGCTCCCGGACGGGAGAAAAACTGTTTTTT.